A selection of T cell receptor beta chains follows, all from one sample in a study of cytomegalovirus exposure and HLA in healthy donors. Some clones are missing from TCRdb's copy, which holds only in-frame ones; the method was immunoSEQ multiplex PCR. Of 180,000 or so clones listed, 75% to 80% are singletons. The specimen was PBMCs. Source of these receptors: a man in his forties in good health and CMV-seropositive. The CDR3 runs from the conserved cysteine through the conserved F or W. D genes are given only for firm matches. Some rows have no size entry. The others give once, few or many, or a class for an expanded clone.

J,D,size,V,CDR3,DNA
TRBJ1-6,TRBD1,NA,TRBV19,CASSIRDRGGSPLHF,TGTGCCAGTAGTATTCGGGACAGGGGTGGTTCACCCCTCCACTTT
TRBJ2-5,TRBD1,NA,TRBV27,CATSWDRGGETQYF,TGTGCCACCTCCTGGGACAGGGGGGGAGAGACCCAGTACTTC
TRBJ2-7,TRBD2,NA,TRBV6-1,CAHGPTSGNGEQYF,TGTGCCCACGGACCTACTAGCGGGAATGGCGAGCAGTACTTC
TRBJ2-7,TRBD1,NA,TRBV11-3,CASSLRTGVEYEQYF,TGTGCCAGCAGCTTGAGGACAGGGGTTGAGTACGAGCAGTACTTC
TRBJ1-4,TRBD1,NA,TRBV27,CASKWTGGTTNEKLFF,TGTGCCAGCAAGTGGACAGGGGGTACAACTAATGAAAAACTGTTTTTT
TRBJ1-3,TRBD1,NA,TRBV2,CASNWQQGAGNTIYF,TGTGCCAGCAATTGGCAACAGGGGGCTGGAAACACCATATATTTT
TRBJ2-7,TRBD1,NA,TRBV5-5,CASSSGQPGSEQYF,TGTGCCAGCAGCTCGGGACAGCCAGGATCCGAGCAGTACTTC
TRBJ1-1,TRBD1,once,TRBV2,CASSQQGGAGEAFF,TGTGCCAGCAGCCAACAGGGGGGTGCTGGTGAAGCTTTCTTT
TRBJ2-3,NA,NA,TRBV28,CASSLWGLGGRSGPDTQYF,TGTGCCAGCAGTTTATGGGGATTAGGGGGTCGGAGTGGTCCAGATACGCAGTATTTT
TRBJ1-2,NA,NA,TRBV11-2,CASTRRGYSDYGYTF,TGTGCCAGCACCCGTAGGGGCTACAGCGACTATGGCTACACCTTC
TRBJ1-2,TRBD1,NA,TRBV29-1,CSVAHRGYGYTF,TGCAGCGTTGCCCACAGGGGGTATGGCTACACCTTC
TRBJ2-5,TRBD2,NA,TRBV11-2,CASSPTPSGRGQETQYF,TGTGCCAGCAGCCCCACACCTAGCGGGAGGGGTCAAGAGACCCAGTACTTC
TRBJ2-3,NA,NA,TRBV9,CASSFLGGGSTDTQYF,TGTGCCAGCAGCTTCCTTGGCGGAGGTAGCACAGATACGCAGTATTTT
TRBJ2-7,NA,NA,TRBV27,CASSPRTANSYEQYF,TGTGCCAGCAGTCCCCGGACAGCGAACTCCTACGAGCAGTACTTC
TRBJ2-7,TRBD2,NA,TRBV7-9,CASSSHSGGRDEQYF,TGTGCCAGCAGCTCCCATAGCGGGGGGCGGGACGAGCAGTACTTC
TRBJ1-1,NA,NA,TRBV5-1,CASSLDFTANTEAFF,TGCGCCAGCAGCTTGGATTTTACAGCGAACACTGAAGCTTTCTTT
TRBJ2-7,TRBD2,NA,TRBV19,CASSTEREGLEQYF,TGTGCCAGTAGTACCGAGCGGGAGGGCCTCGAGCAGTACTTC
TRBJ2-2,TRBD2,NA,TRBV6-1,CASWEGTGELFF,TGTGCCAGCTGGGAGGGGACCGGGGAGCTGTTTTTT
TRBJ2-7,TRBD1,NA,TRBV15,CATSRGPPRTGAGYEQYF,TGTGCCACCAGCAGAGGTCCCCCCCGCACAGGGGCGGGTTACGAGCAGTACTTC
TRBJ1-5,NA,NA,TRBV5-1,CASSLVSGDQPQHF,TGCGCCAGCAGCTTGGTTTCAGGGGATCAGCCCCAGCATTTT
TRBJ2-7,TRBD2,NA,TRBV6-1,CASSEGREGLYEQYF,TGTGCCAGCAGTGAAGGAAGGGAGGGCCTCTACGAGCAGTACTTC
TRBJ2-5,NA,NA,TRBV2,CASNGGAGETQYF,TGTGCCAGCAATGGGGGGGCAGGAGAGACCCAGTACTTC
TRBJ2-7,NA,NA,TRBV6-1,CASSEQGIISYEQYF,TGTGCCAGCAGTGAACAGGGGATAATCTCCTACGAGCAGTACTTC
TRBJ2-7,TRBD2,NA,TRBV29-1,CSVEGGLAGGSYEQYF,TGCAGCGTTGAGGGGGGACTAGCGGGAGGCTCCTACGAGCAGTACTTC
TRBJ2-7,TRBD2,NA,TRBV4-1,CASSPPGREGFEQYF,TGCGCCAGCAGCCCACCAGGGCGGGAGGGGTTCGAGCAGTACTTC
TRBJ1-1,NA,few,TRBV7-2,CASSLRETEAFF,TGTGCCAGCAGCTTAAGAGAGACTGAAGCTTTCTTT
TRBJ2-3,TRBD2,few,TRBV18,CASSPPGLAEAFTDTQYF,TGTGCCAGCTCACCACCGGGACTAGCGGAGGCCTTCACAGATACGCAGTATTTT
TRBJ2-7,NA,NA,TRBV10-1,CASSPGASPSSEQYF,TGCGCCAGCTCTCCTGGGGCCTCCCCTTCCAGCGAGCAGTACTTC
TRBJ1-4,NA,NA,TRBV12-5,CASGPPGGLFF,TGTGCTAGTGGCCCCCCAGGAGGGCTGTTTTTT
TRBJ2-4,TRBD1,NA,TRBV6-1,CASSEDRPRDRGSIQYF,TGTGCCAGCAGTGAAGATAGGCCCCGGGACAGGGGAAGCATTCAGTACTTC
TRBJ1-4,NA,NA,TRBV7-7,CASSLVAGEKLFF,TGTGCCAGCAGCTTAGTGGCAGGGGAAAAACTGTTTTTT
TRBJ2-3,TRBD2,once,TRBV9,CASSAPASGRQDTQYF,TGTGCCAGCAGCGCCCCCGCTAGCGGGAGGCAAGATACGCAGTATTTT
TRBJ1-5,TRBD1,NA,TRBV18,CASSRKSTGAGNQPQHF,TGTGCCAGCTCACGCAAGTCGACAGGGGCGGGCAATCAGCCCCAGCATTTT
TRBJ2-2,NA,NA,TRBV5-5,CASSLFQGSGDGELFF,TGTGCCAGCAGCTTGTTCCAGGGATCGGGGGACGGGGAGCTGTTTTTT
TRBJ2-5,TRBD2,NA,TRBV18,CASSLGTSGQETQYF,TGTGCCAGCTCACTGGGGACTAGCGGGCAAGAGACCCAGTACTTC
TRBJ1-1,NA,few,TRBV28,CASSHVIGVGTEAFF,TGTGCCAGCAGCCACGTGATCGGGGTCGGTACTGAAGCTTTCTTT
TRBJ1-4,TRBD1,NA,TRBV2,CASSTGVNEKLFF,TGTGCCAGCAGTACAGGGGTTAATGAAAAACTGTTTTTT
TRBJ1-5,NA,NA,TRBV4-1,CASSQEPRFNQPQHF,TGCGCCAGCAGCCAAGAACCCCGGTTCAATCAGCCCCAGCATTTT
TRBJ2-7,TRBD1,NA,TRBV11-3,CASSRRGTGGGEQYF,TGTGCCAGCAGCCGTCGGGGGACAGGGGGCGGCGAGCAGTACTTC
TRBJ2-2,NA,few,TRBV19,CASSRQGPGELFF,TGTGCCAGTAGTAGACAAGGTCCCGGGGAGCTGTTTTTT
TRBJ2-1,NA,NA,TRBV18,CASSPDSYNEQFF,TGTGCCAGCTCCCCCGACAGTTACAATGAGCAGTTCTTC
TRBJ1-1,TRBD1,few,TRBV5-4,CASSLDRPGGEAFF,TGTGCCAGCAGCTTGGATCGGCCAGGGGGTGAAGCTTTCTTT
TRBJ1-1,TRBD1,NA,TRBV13,CASSLTGVGGAFF,TGTGCCAGCAGCCTCACAGGGGTAGGGGGAGCTTTCTTT
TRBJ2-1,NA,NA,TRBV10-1,CASSESGLLRGNNEQFF,TGCGCCAGCAGTGAGTCGGGCCTCCTTAGGGGTAACAATGAGCAGTTCTTC
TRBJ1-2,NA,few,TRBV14,CASSSFNYGYTF,TGTGCCAGCAGCTCCTTTAACTATGGCTACACCTTC